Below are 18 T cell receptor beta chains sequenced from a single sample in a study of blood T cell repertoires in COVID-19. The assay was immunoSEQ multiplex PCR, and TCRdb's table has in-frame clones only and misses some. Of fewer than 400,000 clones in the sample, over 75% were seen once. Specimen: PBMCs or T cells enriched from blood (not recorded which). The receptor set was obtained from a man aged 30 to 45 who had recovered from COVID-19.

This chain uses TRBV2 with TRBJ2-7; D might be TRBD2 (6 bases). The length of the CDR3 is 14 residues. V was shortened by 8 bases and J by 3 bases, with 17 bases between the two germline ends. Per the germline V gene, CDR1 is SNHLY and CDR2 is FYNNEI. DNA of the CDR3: TGTGCCAGCCGGGGGTCAGGAGGGGTCTACGAGCAGTACTTC. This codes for CASRGSGGVYEQYF.

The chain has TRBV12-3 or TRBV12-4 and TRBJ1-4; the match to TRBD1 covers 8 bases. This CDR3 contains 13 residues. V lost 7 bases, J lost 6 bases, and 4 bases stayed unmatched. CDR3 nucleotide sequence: TGTGCCAGCAAGGGACAGGTTTATGAAAAACTGTTTTTT. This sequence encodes CASKGQVYEKLFF.

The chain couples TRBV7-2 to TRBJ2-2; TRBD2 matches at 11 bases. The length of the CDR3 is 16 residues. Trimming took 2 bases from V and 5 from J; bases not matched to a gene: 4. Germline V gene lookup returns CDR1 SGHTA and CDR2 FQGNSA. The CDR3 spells CASSLLAGGRTGELFF. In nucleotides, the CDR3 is TGTGCCAGCAGCTTACTAGCGGGAGGTAGGACCGGGGAGCTGTTTTTT.

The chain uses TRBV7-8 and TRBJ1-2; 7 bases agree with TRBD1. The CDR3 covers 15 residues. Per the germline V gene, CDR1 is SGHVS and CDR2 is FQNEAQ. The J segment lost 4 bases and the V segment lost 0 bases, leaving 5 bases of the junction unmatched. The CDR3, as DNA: TGTGCCAGCAGCTTAGCAGGGACAGCCAGCTATGGCTACACCTTC. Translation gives CASSLAGTASYGYTF.

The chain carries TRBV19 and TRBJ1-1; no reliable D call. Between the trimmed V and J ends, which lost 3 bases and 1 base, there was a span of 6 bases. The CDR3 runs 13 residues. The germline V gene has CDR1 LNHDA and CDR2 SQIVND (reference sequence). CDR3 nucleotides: TGTGCCAGTAGTATCCGGAGGAACACTGAAGCTTTCTTT. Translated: CASSIRRNTEAFF.

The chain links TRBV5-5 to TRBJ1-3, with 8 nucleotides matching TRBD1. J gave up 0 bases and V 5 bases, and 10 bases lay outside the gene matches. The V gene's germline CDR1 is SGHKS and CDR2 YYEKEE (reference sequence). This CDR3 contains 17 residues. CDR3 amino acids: CASRVPGQVNSGNTIYF. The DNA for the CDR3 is TGTGCCAGCAGGGTCCCGGGACAGGTAAACTCTGGAAACACCATATATTTT.

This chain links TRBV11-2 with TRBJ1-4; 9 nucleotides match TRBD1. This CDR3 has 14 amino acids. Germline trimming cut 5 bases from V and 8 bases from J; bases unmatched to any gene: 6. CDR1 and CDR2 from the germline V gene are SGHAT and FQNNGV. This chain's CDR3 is CASSEGQGREKLFF. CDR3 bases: TGTGCCAGCAGCGAGGGACAGGGTCGGGAAAAACTGTTTTTT.

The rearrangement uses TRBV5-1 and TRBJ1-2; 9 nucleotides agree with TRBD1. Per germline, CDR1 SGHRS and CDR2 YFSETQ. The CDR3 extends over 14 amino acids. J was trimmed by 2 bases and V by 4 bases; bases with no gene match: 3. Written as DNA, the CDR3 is TGCGCCAGCAGCATGGGACAGGGAAACTATGGCTACACCTTC. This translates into CASSMGQGNYGYTF.

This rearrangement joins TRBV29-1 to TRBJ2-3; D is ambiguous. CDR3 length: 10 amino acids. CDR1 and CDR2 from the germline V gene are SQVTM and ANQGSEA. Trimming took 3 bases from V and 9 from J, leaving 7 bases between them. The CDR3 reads CSVDRETQYF. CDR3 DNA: TGCAGCGTTGATCGTGAGACGCAGTATTTT.

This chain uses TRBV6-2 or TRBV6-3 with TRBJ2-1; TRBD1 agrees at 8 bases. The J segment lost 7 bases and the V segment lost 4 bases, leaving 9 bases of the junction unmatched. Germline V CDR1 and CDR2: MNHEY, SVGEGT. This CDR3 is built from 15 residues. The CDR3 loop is CASSLTGTGYNEQFF. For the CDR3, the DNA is TGTGCCAGCAGTTTGACCGGGACAGGCTATAATGAGCAGTTCTTC.

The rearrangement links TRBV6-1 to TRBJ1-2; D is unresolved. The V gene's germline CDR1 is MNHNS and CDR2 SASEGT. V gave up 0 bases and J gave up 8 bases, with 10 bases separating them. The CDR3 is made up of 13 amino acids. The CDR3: CASSEASGLGYTF. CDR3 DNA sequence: TGTGCCAGCAGTGAAGCTTCGGGTTTGGGCTACACCTTC.

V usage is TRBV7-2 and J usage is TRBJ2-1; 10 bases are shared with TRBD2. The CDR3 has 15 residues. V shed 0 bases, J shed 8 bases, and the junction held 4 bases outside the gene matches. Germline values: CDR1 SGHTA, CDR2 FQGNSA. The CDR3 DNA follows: TGTGCCAGCAGCTTAGCTAGCGGGGGGTGGGATGAGCAGTTCTTC. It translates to CASSLASGGWDEQFF. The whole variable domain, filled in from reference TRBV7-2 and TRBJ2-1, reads GAGVSQSPSNKVTEKGKDVELRCDPISGHTALYWYRQSLGQGLEFLIYFQGNSAPDKSGLPSDRFSAERTGGSVSTLTIQRTQQEDSAVYLCASSLASGGWDEQFFGPGTRLTVL.

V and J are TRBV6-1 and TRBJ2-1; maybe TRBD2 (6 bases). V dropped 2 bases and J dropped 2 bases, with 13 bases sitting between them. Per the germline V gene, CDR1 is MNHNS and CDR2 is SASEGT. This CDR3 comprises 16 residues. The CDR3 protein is CASSEWATGAYNEQFF. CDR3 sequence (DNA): TGTGCCAGCAGTGAATGGGCCACGGGGGCCTACAATGAGCAGTTCTTC.

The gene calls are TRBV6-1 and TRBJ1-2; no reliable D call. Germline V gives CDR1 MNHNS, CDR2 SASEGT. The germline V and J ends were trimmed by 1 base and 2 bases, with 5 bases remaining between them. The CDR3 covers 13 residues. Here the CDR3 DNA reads TGTGCCAGCAGTGAAGGCAGGAACTATGGCTACACCTTC. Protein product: CASSEGRNYGYTF.

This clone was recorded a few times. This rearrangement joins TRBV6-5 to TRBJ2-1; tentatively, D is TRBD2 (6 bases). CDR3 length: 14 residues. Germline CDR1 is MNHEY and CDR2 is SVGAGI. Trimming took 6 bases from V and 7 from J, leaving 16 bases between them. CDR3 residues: CASRDYLGSNEQFF. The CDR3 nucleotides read TGTGCCAGCAGGGACTACCTGGGTTCGAATGAGCAGTTCTTC.

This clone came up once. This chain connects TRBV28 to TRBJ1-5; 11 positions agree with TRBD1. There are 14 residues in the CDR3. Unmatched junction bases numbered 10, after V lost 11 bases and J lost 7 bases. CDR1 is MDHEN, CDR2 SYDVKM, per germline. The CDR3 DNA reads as TGTGCCGGTGGGACAGGGGGTTTGGGGCAGCCCCAGCATTTT. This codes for CAGGTGGLGQPQHF.

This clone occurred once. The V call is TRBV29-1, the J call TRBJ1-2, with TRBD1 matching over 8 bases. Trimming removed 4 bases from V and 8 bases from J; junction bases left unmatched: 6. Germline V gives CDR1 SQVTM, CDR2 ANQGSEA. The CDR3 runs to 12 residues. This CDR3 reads CSVGQGNGGYTF. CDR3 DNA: TGCAGCGTTGGACAGGGGAACGGCGGCTACACCTTC.

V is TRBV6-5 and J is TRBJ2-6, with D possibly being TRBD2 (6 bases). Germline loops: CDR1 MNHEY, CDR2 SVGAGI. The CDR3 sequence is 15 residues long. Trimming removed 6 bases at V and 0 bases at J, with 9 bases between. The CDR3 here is CASRVGGSGANVLTF. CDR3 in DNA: TGTGCCAGCAGGGTGGGAGGCTCTGGGGCCAACGTCCTGACTTTC.